This T cell receptor (beta chain) was sequenced during a study of CD8 T cells in Susac syndrome. RNA amounts of about 0.5 to 1 ug underwent reverse transcription with random hexamers. Amplification of TCR beta CDR3 by immunoSEQ multiplex PCR spanned 54 Vbeta and 13 Jbeta. One entry per CDR3 protein, called by TCRdb with MiXCR from the immunoSEQ multiplex PCR reads. The sample carries 150,000 to 200,000 distinct CDR3 sequences, 93% recorded once. The TEMRA cells underwent FACS enrichment, while the CD8+ and CD4+ T cells underwent negative isolation. The clonotype comes from a human donor with multiple sclerosis. Sequenced input: CD4+ T cells from PBMCs.

CDR3 residues: CSARDRKTGNTEAFF. CDR3 bases: TGCAGTGCTAGAGATCGAAAGACAGGGAACACTGAAGCTTTCTTT. The V gene is TRBV20-1, the J gene TRBJ1-1; D possibly corresponds to TRBD1 (6 bases). Germline lookup yields CDR1 DFQATT and CDR2 SNEGSKA (reference sequence). Between the trimmed V and J ends, which lost 0 bases and 1 base, there was a span of 12 bases. The CDR3 runs 15 residues.